These 23 T cell receptor beta chains were sequenced from one sample in a study of shared clonotypes between healthy human individuals. Generated by immunoSEQ multiplex PCR, the TCRdb table keeps only in-frame clones and is missing some. Here the sample spans around 990,000 clones, approximately 80% being singletons. The sequenced material came from memory CD4+ T cells from PBMCs. Subset here: CD45RA-negative fraction. Source of these receptors: a man aged 18 to 30 in good health. Some clones in this sample may be carry-over from other donors' samples.

A few counts support this clone. The V and J genes are TRBV29-1 and TRBJ2-2; unclear D gene. This CDR3 is 15 amino acids long. Between the trimmed V and J ends, which lost 5 bases and 0 bases, there was a span of 13 bases. Germline CDR1 is SQVTM and CDR2 is ANQGSEA. In nucleotides, the CDR3 is TGCAGCGTTTTGTTGGGAACTCCGAACACCGGGGAGCTGTTTTTT. It encodes CSVLLGTPNTGELFF.

V is TRBV4-2 and J is TRBJ2-4, with TRBD1 matching over 8 bases. This CDR3 has 15 amino acids. V dropped 0 bases and J dropped 4; count of bases not matched to a gene: 2. Germline V gene sequence: CDR1 LGHNA, CDR2 YNFKEQ. In DNA, the CDR3 is TGTGCCAGCAGCCAAGAGACAGGGGCAAAAAACATTCAGTACTTC. Encoded protein: CASSQETGAKNIQYF.

The chain employs TRBV5-4 and TRBJ1-2; the D is unclear. The ends were cut back, 4 bases at V and 4 bases at J, with 8 bases in the middle. The CDR3 totals 12 residues. Germline V gene lookup returns CDR1 SGHNT and CDR2 YYREEE (reference sequence). CDR3 amino acids: CASSTDVYGYTF. CDR3 sequence (DNA): TGTGCCAGCAGCACGGACGTCTATGGCTACACCTTC.

The chain couples TRBV5-8 to TRBJ1-5; a possible D gene is TRBD1 (5 bases). The V end was cut by 4 bases, the J end by 0 bases, with 14 bases between. This CDR3 is built from 16 residues. The germline V gene has CDR1 SGHTS and CDR2 YDEGEE. The CDR3 region is CASSPGRSHSNQPQHF. The CDR3, as DNA: TGTGCCAGCAGCCCGGGGCGGTCACATAGCAATCAGCCCCAGCATTTT.

The chain combines TRBV21-1 with TRBJ2-3; the table's D call TRBD2 went unverified against the DNA. TRBV21-1 is a listed pseudogene. The CDR3 consists of 16 residues. CDR3 loop: CASSNGTSASTDTQYF. The CDR3 DNA follows: TGTGCCAGCAGCAATGGGACTAGCGCCAGCACAGATACGCAGTATTTT.

Of note for this clone: Other DNA variants within this sample encode the same CDR3. This chain connects TRBV6-5 to TRBJ2-3; D gene unclear. This CDR3 is 11 amino acids long. Germline assignment: CDR1 MNHEY and CDR2 SVGAGI. The V end lost 2 bases, the J end lost 5 bases, and 2 bases lay between the germline ends. CDR3 in amino acids: CASSYKDTQYF. The CDR3 DNA follows: TGTGCCAGCAGTTACAAAGATACGCAGTATTTT.

V and J are TRBV5-1 and TRBJ2-1; 10 nucleotides align to TRBD1. Germline assignment: CDR1 SGHRS and CDR2 YFSETQ. CDR3 length equals 14 residues. The trim removed 5 bases at V and 9 bases at J, leaving 8 bases unmatched. This chain's CDR3 is CASSWGQGRSEQFF. The DNA of the CDR3 is TGCGCCAGCAGTTGGGGACAGGGGAGAAGTGAGCAGTTCTTC.

The J gene is TRBJ2-2, the V gene TRBV7-3, with TRBD1 identical over 7 bases. Trimming took 2 bases from V and 5 from J; bases not matched to a gene: 2. Germline V gene sequence: CDR1 SGHTA, CDR2 FQGTGA. This CDR3 has 14 residues. The CDR3 sequence is CASSLGTVTGELFF. The CDR3 nucleotides read TGTGCCAGCAGCTTAGGGACAGTGACCGGGGAGCTGTTTTTT. The variable domain in full, completed from reference TRBV7-3 and TRBJ2-2, reads GAGVSQTPSNKVTEKGKYVELRCDPISGHTALYWYRQSLGQGPEFLIYFQGTGAADDSGLPNDRFFAVRPEGSVSTLKIQRTERGDSAVYLCASSLGTVTGELFFGEGSRLTVL.

The chain carries TRBV14 and TRBJ1-4; D ambiguous. V was cut by 4 bases and J by 4 bases, with 13 bases left in between. This CDR3 contains 15 residues. Germline V CDR1 and CDR2: SGHDN, FVKESK. Here the CDR3 reads CASSLKGLHNEKLFF. In DNA, the CDR3 is TGTGCCAGCAGCCTGAAAGGGTTACATAATGAAAAACTGTTTTTT.

This clone occurred once. This rearrangement joins TRBV28 to TRBJ1-5; D remains unclear. Germline-derived CDR1 and CDR2 are MDHEN and SYDVKM. This CDR3 has 13 residues. V was cut by 7 bases and J by 3 bases, with 10 bases left in between. In nucleotides, the CDR3 is TGTGCCAGCATAGGCAGCCACAATCAGCCCCAGCATTTT. Translated: CASIGSHNQPQHF.

This clone was seen a handful of times. The V gene is TRBV5-6, the J gene TRBJ2-4; 7 bases are a match to TRBD1. From germline, CDR1 is SGHDT and CDR2 YYEEEE. The CDR3 sequence is 14 residues long. Unmatched junction bases numbered 9, after V lost 4 bases and J lost 8 bases. CDR3 protein: CASSQTDRADIQYF. The CDR3 nucleotides read TGTGCCAGCAGCCAAACCGACAGGGCGGACATTCAGTACTTC.

The sample holds a few counts of this clone. Different DNA sequences within this sample yield the same CDR3. The CDR3 bases are TGCGCCAGCAGCTTGGAGGGCACCGGGGAGCTGTTTTTT. This encodes CASSLEGTGELFF. The chain couples TRBV5-1 to TRBJ2-2; D is unclear. The V gene lost 0 bases and the J gene lost 4 bases, with 4 bases spanning the gap. This CDR3 has 13 residues. Germline V CDR1 and CDR2: SGHRS, YFSETQ.

The chain is built from TRBV28 and TRBJ2-7, with TRBD2 identical over 15 bases. The CDR3 runs 19 residues. Germline-derived CDR1 and CDR2 are MDHEN and SYDVKM. V lost 5 bases, J lost 2 bases, and 13 bases stayed unmatched. CDR3 sequence (DNA): TGTGCCAGCAGTACGACCGGGACTAGCGGGAGGTTCCCCCCCTACGAGCAGTACTTC. Protein sequence: CASSTTGTSGRFPPYEQYF. The full variable domain, in which reference TRBV28 and TRBJ2-7 provide the parts outside the CDR3, is DVKVTQSSRYLVKRTGEKVFLECVQDMDHENMFWYRQDPGLGLRLIYFSYDVKMKEKGDIPEGYSVSREKKERFSLILESASTNQTSMYLCASSTTGTSGRFPPYEQYFGPGTRLTVT.

The V call is TRBV21-1, the J call TRBJ2-7; no check of the table's D call, TRBD1, against the DNA was made. TRBV21-1 is a pseudogene locus. CDR3 length equals 14 residues. In DNA, the CDR3 is TGTGCCAGCGTAGACAGCTCACTGCCCTACGAGCAGTACTTC. It specifies CASVDSSLPYEQYF.

DNA of the CDR3: TGTGCCAGCAGCTCGCTGGTGGGCAGGGAGGCAACTAATGAAAAACTGTTTTTT. Its protein product is CASSSLVGREATNEKLFF. V usage is TRBV5-4 and J usage is TRBJ1-4; D might be TRBD1 (5 bases). V lost 3 bases and J lost 0, with 18 bases in between. Germline CDR1 SGHNT, CDR2 YYREEE (reference sequence). The CDR3 runs to 18 residues.

The chain has TRBV6-6 and TRBJ2-7, with a possible D match to TRBD1 (6 bases). This CDR3 is built from 15 residues. CDR1 is MNHNY and CDR2 is SVGAGI in the germline V gene (reference sequence). V shed 5 bases and J shed 4 bases, with 18 bases lying between them. The CDR3: CASSPDRNTQYEQYF. In nucleotides, the CDR3 is TGTGCCAGCAGTCCAGACAGGAATACCCAATACGAGCAGTACTTC.

This clone is a singleton in its sample. The chain recombines TRBV5-4 with TRBJ2-7, with 7 bases fitting TRBD2. V shed 10 bases, J shed 7 bases, and the junction held 14 bases outside the gene matches. The CDR3 totals 13 residues. Germline V gene lookup returns CDR1 SGHNT and CDR2 YYREEE (reference sequence). DNA for the CDR3: TGTGCCTTCCTGCGTCTAGCGGCAGGGGAGCAGTACTTC. Translating it yields CAFLRLAAGEQYF.

V usage is TRBV5-1 and J usage is TRBJ2-7, with a weak D call TRBD2 (5 bases). Trimming took off 5 bases at V and 1 base at J, with 16 bases between the two ends. CDR3 length equals 15 residues. Germline loops: CDR1 SGHRS, CDR2 YFSETQ. The CDR3 region is CASSRGLTSSYEQYF. The CDR3 nucleotides read TGCGCCAGCAGTCGGGGATTGACCTCATCCTACGAGCAGTACTTC.

The table lists this clone with a few counts. Being one base from a much bigger clone, this may be a read error. This specimen includes other DNA sequences encoding the same CDR3. The genes are TRBV7-9 and TRBJ1-2; D is possibly TRBD1 (5 bases). CDR1 is SEHNR and CDR2 is FQNEAQ in the germline V gene (reference sequence). Trimming left V 5 bases short and J 4 bases short, with 8 bases between. CDR3 length: 12 residues. The CDR3 nucleotides are TGTGCCAGCAGCCCGGGACTCTATGGCTACACCTTC. Amino acid sequence: CASSPGLYGYTF.

The chain carries TRBV5-1 and TRBJ2-7, with TRBD1 matching 10 bases. Germline CDR1 and CDR2: SGHRS and YFSETQ. CDR3 length: 15 residues. Trimming at V came to 4 bases and at J to 2 bases, leaving 6 bases not matched to a gene. The CDR3 sequence: CASSLGGQGPYEQYF. The CDR3, as DNA: TGCGCCAGCAGCCTGGGGGGACAGGGGCCCTACGAGCAGTACTTC.

To note about this clone: A read error is the likely source, as a far larger clone sits one nucleotide away. The gene calls are TRBV11-2 and TRBJ2-1; D gene ambiguous. CDR3 length: 15 amino acids. V shed 1 base and J shed 0 bases, with 7 bases lying between them. Germline CDR1 SGHAT, CDR2 FQNNGV. CDR3 nucleotide sequence: TGTGCCAGCAGCTTAGGCAGCAGCTCCTACAATGAGCAGTTCTTC. Amino acid sequence: CASSLGSSSYNEQFF.

The rearrangement links TRBV4-3 to TRBJ2-2, with unresolved D. CDR1 and CDR2 (germline): LGHNA, YSLEER. V was clipped by 5 bases and J by 5 bases, with 12 bases between them. The CDR3 has 14 amino acids. DNA for the CDR3: TGCGCCAGCAGCGTTGGTACCGGGACCGGGGAGCTGTTTTTT. The encoded protein is CASSVGTGTGELFF.

This clone was seen only a few times. The chain joins TRBV10-2 to TRBJ2-5, with TRBD1 matching over 8 bases. Losses at the gene ends were 3 bases for V and 4 bases for J; bases not matched to a gene: 1. The CDR3 covers 13 residues. Germline CDR1 reads WSHSY; CDR2 reads SAAADI. CDR3 in DNA: TGCGCCAGCAGTGACAGGGGGCGAGAGACCCAGTACTTC. Translating gives CASSDRGRETQYF.